This TCR beta chain was retrieved from a study of CD8+ T cells in alopecia areata. Study summary: Disease severity was quantified as SALT score of affected scalp area.

Study conclusions and caveats: Tofacitinib significantly brought down scalp clonality and expanded CD8+ clones among top 100. During tofacitinib treatment, many expanded lesional clones remained in scalp and blood.

Treatment reported: oral pan-JAK inhibitor, 5-10 mg twice daily. Individuals with alopecia areata gave both lesional scalp punch biopsies and peripheral blood for collection. Following RNA extraction, reverse transcription yielded cDNA that acted as the sequencing template. Libraries were prepared by immunoSEQ multiplex PCR; TCRdb keeps only in-frame clonotypes and omits some of them. Found here are 200,000 to 250,000 clones, more than 45% of them singletons; the top ten hold 1.5% to 2%. A note on this clone: Its antigen is not identified.

The CDR3 spans 15 residues. The germline CDR1 and CDR2 sequences are WNHNN and SYGVQD (reference sequence). V was clipped by 3 bases and J by 2 bases, with 14 bases between them. The sequence was obtained from a human donor with alopecia areata. J is TRBJ2-7 and V is TRBV10-1; D possibly uses TRBD1 or TRBD2 (5 bases each). This sample comprised CD4+ T cells sorted from blood, obtained at week 4, from a patient treated with tofacitinib. CDR3 loop: CASSESGTVPYEQYF. The CDR3 bases are TGCGCCAGCAGTGAATCCGGGACGGTGCCCTACGAGCAGTACTTC.